This T cell receptor beta chain emerged from a study of T cells in Graves' hyperthyroidism and ophthalmopathy. Germline V gene data show CDR1 as SQVTM and CDR2 as ANQGSEA. The ends lost 4 bases at V and 6 bases at J; junction bases unmatched: 13. The CDR3 totals 15 residues. The TCR beta CDR3 regions underwent amplification using RNA transcripts as the source. During a first-round RT-PCR of the TCR CDR3, the HTBI primer set was used. Via MiXCR, TCRdb re-called the multiplex PCR reads, giving one row per CDR3 protein. The sample holds approximately 400,000 distinct CDR3 sequences, just under 25% seen once. This clonotype showed up just a few times.

The rearrangement links TRBV29-1 to TRBJ2-7; TRBD2 agrees at 9 bases. The source is a man aged 50 or older with Graves' hyperthyroidism. The material sequenced was blood. CDR3 nucleotide sequence: TGCAGCGTTGTCGATCGGGCTAGCGGGAAAGGCGAGCAGTACTTC. Amino acids: CSVVDRASGKGEQYF.